These 16 T cell receptor beta chains were all obtained from the same sample, sequenced in a study of T cells in Graves' hyperthyroidism and ophthalmopathy. Using RNA transcripts as the source, TCR beta CDR3 regions were amplified. During a first-round RT-PCR of the TCR CDR3, the HTBI primer set was used. TCRdb re-called the multiplex PCR reads with MiXCR, one entry per CDR3 protein. The data show under 800,000 distinct CDR3 sequences, less than 15% seen once. The sequencing sample was made of blood. The source of these receptors is a woman between 18 and 30 years old with Graves' hyperthyroidism.

The sample holds many counts of this clonotype. The chain has TRBV7-2 and TRBJ2-7; D may be TRBD2 (6 bases). The CDR3 spans 15 residues. V shed 4 bases and J shed 4 bases, with 17 bases lying between them. Germline V gives CDR1 SGHTA, CDR2 FQGNSA. The CDR3 protein is CASSSTRTGLYEQYF. The CDR3 DNA sequence: TGTGCCAGCAGCTCGACAAGGACGGGACTTTACGAGCAGTACTTC.

This clonotype was seen repeatedly, ten times or more. V usage is TRBV30 and J usage is TRBJ1-5; TRBD1 is a possible D gene (6 bases). CDR1 and CDR2 (germline): GTSNPN, SVGIG (reference sequence). The CDR3 runs to 13 residues. Trimming shortened V by 2 bases and J by 7 bases, and 12 bases separated the two germline ends. The CDR3: CAWSTGQIQPQHF. The DNA of the CDR3 is TGTGCCTGGAGTACCGGACAGATACAGCCCCAGCATTTT.

The J gene is TRBJ2-6, the V gene TRBV19; D may correspond to TRBD1 or TRBD2 (5 bases each). V dropped 4 bases and J dropped 2 bases, with 21 bases sitting between them. The germline V gene has CDR1 LNHDA and CDR2 SQIVND (reference sequence). The CDR3 covers 19 residues. CDR3 amino acids: CASSRTPGTPGAGANVLTF. Written as DNA, the CDR3 is TGTGCCAGTAGTAGGACACCCGGGACCCCCGGCGCTGGGGCCAACGTCCTGACTTTC.

V and J are TRBV18 and TRBJ2-3; 10 bases match TRBD2. The V and J ends lost 4 bases and 3 bases, in that order; junction bases with no gene match: 7. CDR3 size: 16 residues. CDR1 KGHSH and CDR2 LQKENI come from the germline V gene. The chain's CDR3 is CASSLNSGLATDTQYF. Here the CDR3 DNA reads TGTGCCAGCTCACTGAATTCGGGACTAGCGACAGATACGCAGTATTTT.

At least ten counts were recorded for this clonotype. The rearrangement uses TRBV10-1 and TRBJ2-7, with D possibly matching TRBD2 (6 bases). The CDR3 runs 15 residues. The V gene's germline CDR1 is WNHNN and CDR2 SYGVQD (reference sequence). V was trimmed by 0 bases and J by 3 bases, leaving 12 bases between them. The CDR3 loop reads CASSESAGKIYEQYF. DNA for the CDR3: TGCGCCAGCAGTGAGTCGGCGGGAAAAATCTACGAGCAGTACTTC.

This clonotype occurred many times. The rearrangement links TRBV3-1 to TRBJ2-2; D not certain. V was cut by 1 base and J by 5 bases, with 17 bases left in between. CDR1 is LGHDT, CDR2 YNNKEL, per germline (reference sequence). The CDR3 sequence is 17 residues long. The CDR3 sequence is CASSQAAGKMRTGELFF. Written as DNA, the CDR3 is TGTGCCAGCAGCCAAGCAGCAGGAAAGATGAGAACCGGGGAGCTGTTTTTT.

The CDR3 loop is CSAGGGNIQYF. In DNA, the CDR3 is TGCAGCGCGGGGGGAGGAAACATTCAGTACTTC. The gene calls are TRBV29-1 and TRBJ2-4, with 7 nucleotides matching TRBD2. CDR3 length: 11 residues. Unmatched junction bases numbered 3, after V lost 7 bases and J lost 6 bases. In germline, CDR1 is SQVTM, CDR2 ANQGSEA.

This clonotype was observed many times. The chain has TRBV27 and TRBJ2-2; D is ambiguous. The germline gives CDR1 MNHEY, CDR2 SMNVEV (reference sequence). The CDR3 spans 15 residues. V lost 2 bases, J lost 6 bases, and 13 bases lay in between. The CDR3 region has the DNA TGTGCCAGCAGTTTAGGTGGTTGGGTACCCGGGGAGCTGTTTTTT. The encoded protein is CASSLGGWVPGELFF.

This clonotype was recorded many times. This clone may be a read error of a much larger clone one base away. The CDR3 region has the DNA TGTGCCAGCAGCTTGGGGTGGGCTGAAGCTTTCTTT. Protein sequence: CASSLGWAEAFF. The chain carries TRBV5-8 and TRBJ1-1, with unresolved D. V was clipped by 0 bases and J by 6 bases, with 6 bases between them. Germline lookup yields CDR1 SGHTS and CDR2 YDEGEE. CDR3 length: 12 residues.

The chain has TRBV7-9 and TRBJ2-1; 8 nucleotides match TRBD2. J lost 4 bases, V lost 4 bases, and 9 bases had no gene match. Germline CDR1 reads SEHNR; CDR2 reads FQNEAQ (reference sequence). CDR3 length: 16 amino acids. CDR3 sequence: CASSSLTSGVYNEQFF. Written as DNA, the CDR3 is TGTGCCAGCAGCTCCCTCACTAGCGGAGTATACAATGAGCAGTTCTTC.

This chain connects TRBV5-8 to TRBJ2-7; D remains unclear. The CDR3 length is 12 residues. The germline gives CDR1 SGHTS, CDR2 YDEGEE. V was shortened by 6 bases and J by 5 bases, with 12 bases between the two germline ends. This chain's CDR3 is CASTTAWDEQYF. DNA of the CDR3: TGTGCCAGCACTACCGCTTGGGACGAGCAGTACTTC. Full variable domain (rest looked up from reference TRBV5-8 and TRBJ2-7): EAGVTQSPTHLIKTRGQQATLRCSPISGHTSVYWYQQALGLGLQFLLWYDEGEERNRGNFPPRFSGRQFPNYSSELNVNALELEDSALYLCASTTAWDEQYFGPGTRLTVT.

A few counts support this clonotype. This chain joins TRBV19 and TRBJ1-5; a possible D gene is TRBD1 (6 bases). Trimming removed 3 bases at V and 2 bases at J, with 14 bases between. The CDR3 covers 16 residues. Germline lookup yields CDR1 LNHDA and CDR2 SQIVND (reference sequence). CDR3 sequence: CASSMGAGRGNQPQHF. The CDR3 region has the DNA TGTGCCAGTAGTATGGGGGCGGGGCGCGGCAATCAGCCCCAGCATTTT.

The chain uses TRBV29-1 and TRBJ1-3, with 10 bases lining up with TRBD1. The V gene end was trimmed by 3 bases and the J gene end by 3 bases; junction bases not matched to a gene: 5. This CDR3 region has 15 residues. From germline, CDR1 is SQVTM and CDR2 ANQGSEA. The CDR3 DNA sequence: TGCAGCGTTGAGGGGACAGGGGCAAGTGGAAACACCATATATTTT. Encoded protein: CSVEGTGASGNTIYF.

Many counts were recorded for this clonotype. Here the CDR3 reads CASRPGNGRASSYEQYF. In nucleotides, the CDR3 is TGTGCCAGCAGACCTGGGAATGGCAGGGCGAGTAGTTACGAGCAGTACTTC. This chain uses TRBV11-2 with TRBJ2-7, with D perhaps matching TRBD1 (5 bases). The V and J ends lost 6 bases and 4 bases respectively, with 25 bases between them. CDR1 is SGHAT and CDR2 is FQNNGV in the germline V gene. The length of the CDR3 is 17 residues.

The rearrangement links TRBV19 to TRBJ2-3; 7 bases align to TRBD1. Germline V gene sequence: CDR1 LNHDA, CDR2 SQIVND (reference sequence). The CDR3 runs to 15 residues. The trim removed 6 bases at V and 2 bases at J, leaving 8 bases unmatched. Written as DNA, the CDR3 is TGTGCCAGTAGCGTAACCGGGACAGACACAGATACGCAGTATTTT. This sequence encodes CASSVTGTDTDTQYF. Filled out from reference TRBV19 and TRBJ2-3, the complete variable domain reads DGGITQSPKYLFRKEGQNVTLSCEQNLNHDAMYWYRQDPGQGLRLIYYSQIVNDFQKGDIAEGYSVSREKKESFPLTVTSAQKNPTAFYLCASSVTGTDTDTQYFGPGTRLTVL.

This clonotype was picked up many times. The chain uses TRBV4-2 and TRBJ2-7, with TRBD2 matching over 8 bases. V dropped 4 bases and J dropped 3; count of bases not matched to a gene: 8. Per germline, CDR1 LGHNA and CDR2 YNFKEQ. There are 15 residues in the CDR3. CDR3: CASSLDSGVGYEQYF. CDR3 nucleotides: TGTGCCAGCAGCCTTGATAGCGGGGTGGGCTACGAGCAGTACTTC.